This entry describes one TCR beta chain. The antigen remains unidentified. The CDR3 runs 16 residues. CDR1 is SGHVT and CDR2 is SQSDAQ in the germline V gene. Trimming removed 4 bases at V and 4 bases at J, with 20 bases between. This sample was taken from a study of T cells in Graves' hyperthyroidism and ophthalmopathy. Whole-study results and caveats: Researchers found most expanded thyroid clonotypes above 0.001 in blood as well.

Amplification targeted TCR beta CDR3 regions from RNA transcripts. First-round RT-PCR of the TCR CDR3 relied on the HTBI primer set. TCRdb reanalysed the multiplex PCR reads using MiXCR and keeps one entry per CDR3 protein. Among hundreds of thousands of distinct CDR3 sequences listed, around 46% were seen once. Patients aged 18 to 65 had newly diagnosed hyperthyroidism lasting under 2 months. The chain employs TRBV7-4 and TRBJ2-7; weak D call: TRBD1 (5 bases). The sequenced sample consisted of peripheral blood or thyroid tissue (not recorded which). The sequence came from a woman aged 18-30 years with Graves' hyperthyroidism. CDR3 sequence reads: CASSSDLRTPTYEQYF. As DNA, the CDR3 is TGTGCCAGCAGCTCCGACCTCAGGACACCAACTTACGAGCAGTACTTC. The full variable domain, completed using reference TRBV7-4 and TRBJ2-7, is GAGVSQSPRYKVAKRGRDVALRCDSISGHVTLYWYRQTLGQGSEVLTYSQSDAQRDKSGRPSGRFSAERPERSVSTLKIQRTEQGDSAVYLCASSSDLRTPTYEQYFGPGTRLTVT.